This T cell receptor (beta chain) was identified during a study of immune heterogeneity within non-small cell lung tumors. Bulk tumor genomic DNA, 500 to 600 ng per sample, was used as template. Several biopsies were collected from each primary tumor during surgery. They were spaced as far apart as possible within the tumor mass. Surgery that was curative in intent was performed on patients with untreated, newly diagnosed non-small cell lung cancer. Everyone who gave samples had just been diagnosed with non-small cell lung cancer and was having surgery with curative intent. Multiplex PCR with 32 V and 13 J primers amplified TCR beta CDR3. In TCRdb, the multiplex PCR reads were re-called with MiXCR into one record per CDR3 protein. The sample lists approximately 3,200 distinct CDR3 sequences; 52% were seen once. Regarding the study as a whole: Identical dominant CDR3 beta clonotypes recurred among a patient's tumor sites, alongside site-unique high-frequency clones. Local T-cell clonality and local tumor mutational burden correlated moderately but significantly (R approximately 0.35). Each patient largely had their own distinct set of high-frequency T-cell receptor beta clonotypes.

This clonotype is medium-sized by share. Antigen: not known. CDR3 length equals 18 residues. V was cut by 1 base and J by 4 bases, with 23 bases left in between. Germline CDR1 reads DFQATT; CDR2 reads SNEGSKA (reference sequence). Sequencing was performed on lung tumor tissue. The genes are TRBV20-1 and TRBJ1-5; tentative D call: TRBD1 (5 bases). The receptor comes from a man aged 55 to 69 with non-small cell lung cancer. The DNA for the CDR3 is TGCAGTGCTAGAGCGCCCCCAGGACATATGGAAGATAATCAGCCCCAGCATTTT. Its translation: CSARAPPGHMEDNQPQHF.